This TCR beta chain was sequenced in a study of early T cells in non-severe SARS-CoV-2 infection. This clonotype was seen ten or more times. The CDR3 extends over 15 amino acids. V was shortened by 5 bases and J by 4 bases, with 15 bases between the two germline ends. The V gene's germline CDR1 is MGHDK and CDR2 SYGVNS. Separate cDNA molecules each had unique molecular identifiers attached to them. TCRdb re-analysed the 5' RACE reads in MiXCR, keeping a single row per CDR3 protein. The sample gives under 40,000 distinct CDR3 sequences, around 6% of which show up once; 6% to 9% is in the top ten. Sequenced material: whole blood. The clonotype comes from an adult who was a healthcare worker with PCR-confirmed SARS-CoV-2 infection or an uninfected control (not recorded which). This chain uses TRBV25-1 with TRBJ1-3; tentatively, D is TRBD1 (6 bases). The CDR3 DNA reads as TGTGCCAGCAGTACCGGGCCTGGGGGCGGAAACACCATATATTTT. This encodes CASSTGPGGGNTIYF.